Below, 13 T cell receptor beta chains from the same sample are listed, as sequenced in a study of shared clonotypes between healthy human individuals. Data came from immunoSEQ multiplex PCR; TCRdb stores just in-frame clones and leaves some out. The table has over 2 million clones, roughly 90% seen once. Source material: naive CD4+ T cells from PBMCs. Indicated subset: CD45RA+ positively selected. These receptors were taken from a man aged 18 to 29 in good health. Some clones in this sample may be carry-over from other donors' samples.

V and J are TRBV5-8 and TRBJ1-2, with 10 bases identical to TRBD1. There are 15 residues in the CDR3. V dropped 0 bases and J dropped 8; count of bases not matched to a gene: 7. The germline V gene has CDR1 SGHTS and CDR2 YDEGEE. The CDR3 DNA reads as TGTGCCAGCAGCTTGGCCCGGGGACAGGGGATAGGCTACACCTTC. This sequence encodes CASSLARGQGIGYTF.

The chain combines TRBV28 with TRBJ2-4; 8 bases are shared with TRBD1. CDR3 size: 18 residues. Germline CDR1 reads MDHEN; CDR2 reads SYDVKM. V was clipped by 4 bases and J by 6 bases; unmatched bases: 17. CDR3 amino acids: CASSYKTGVYTQGNIQYF. The DNA for the CDR3 is TGTGCCAGCAGTTACAAGACAGGGGTTTATACTCAAGGAAACATTCAGTACTTC. The entire variable domain, with the rest obtained from reference TRBV28 and TRBJ2-4, is as follows: DVKVTQSSRYLVKRTGEKVFLECVQDMDHENMFWYRQDPGLGLRLIYFSYDVKMKEKGDIPEGYSVSREKKERFSLILESASTNQTSMYLCASSYKTGVYTQGNIQYFGAGTRLSVL.

The rearrangement links TRBV28 to TRBJ1-3; D might be TRBD1 (6 bases). Germline values: CDR1 MDHEN, CDR2 SYDVKM. This CDR3 has 15 amino acids. Trimming removed 8 bases at V and 0 bases at J, with 14 bases between. CDR3: CASSLRGISGNTIYF. The CDR3 bases are TGTGCCAGCTCTTTAAGGGGGATCTCTGGAAACACCATATATTTT.

In nucleotides, the CDR3 is TGTGCCAGTAGTATAGGAGGGGGCGTTCACTATGGCTACACCTTC. Its protein is CASSIGGGVHYGYTF. The genes are TRBV19 and TRBJ1-2; 7 nucleotides align to TRBD1. Germline lookup yields CDR1 LNHDA and CDR2 SQIVND (reference sequence). J was trimmed by 3 bases and V by 1 base; bases with no gene match: 5. The CDR3 consists of 15 residues.

The gene calls are TRBV7-8 and TRBJ2-1, with TRBD1 matching 10 bases. The CDR3 spans 16 residues. Per germline, CDR1 SGHVS and CDR2 FQNEAQ. Trimming removed 5 bases from V and 5 bases from J; junction bases left unmatched: 9. The CDR3 bases are TGTGCCAGCAGCCGTCGCAGACAGGGGGCCAACAATGAGCAGTTCTTC. Translated: CASSRRRQGANNEQFF.

The chain has TRBV6-5 and TRBJ1-2; possible D gene TRBD1, 6 bases. Per the germline V gene, CDR1 is MNHEY and CDR2 is SVGAGI. This CDR3 has 13 residues. V was cut by 6 bases and J by 6 bases, with 14 bases left in between. CDR3 residues: CASSLRDKNGYTF. CDR3 coding DNA: TGTGCCAGCAGCCTCCGGGACAAAAATGGCTACACCTTC.

Only one count was recorded for this clone. This specimen includes other DNA sequences encoding the same CDR3. The gene calls are TRBV5-5 and TRBJ2-7; no firm D call. V dropped 1 base and J dropped 0 bases, with 2 bases sitting between them. The CDR3 is made up of 12 amino acids. Germline V lookup: CDR1 SGHKS, CDR2 YYEKEE (reference sequence). CDR3 sequence (DNA): TGTGCCAGCAGCTTGTCCTCCTACGAGCAGTACTTC. It translates to CASSLSSYEQYF.

The V and J genes are TRBV29-1 and TRBJ1-2, with D uncertain. Trimming removed 4 bases from V and 3 bases from J, with 9 bases in between. This CDR3 spans 12 amino acids. The germline gives CDR1 SQVTM, CDR2 ANQGSEA. The DNA for the CDR3 is TGCAGCGTTGGCTGGGGAGACTATGGCTACACCTTC. It encodes CSVGWGDYGYTF.

V and J are TRBV20-1 and TRBJ1-1; D gene uncertain. Germline values: CDR1 DFQATT, CDR2 SNEGSKA (reference sequence). V shed 3 bases and J shed 4 bases, with 6 bases lying between them. CDR3 length equals 11 residues. CDR3 DNA sequence: TGCAGTGCTAGTCAGGCCACTGAAGCTTTCTTT. Its translation: CSASQATEAFF.

V is TRBV5-1 and J is TRBJ1-1; tentatively, D is TRBD1 (6 bases). Germline CDR1 reads SGHRS; CDR2 reads YFSETQ. Trimming stripped 4 bases from V and 0 bases from J, with 10 bases between. This CDR3 is 14 amino acids long. CDR3 protein: CASSTQGMNTEAFF. CDR3 coding DNA: TGCGCCAGCAGCACACAGGGTATGAACACTGAAGCTTTCTTT. Filled out from reference TRBV5-1 and TRBJ1-1, the complete variable domain reads KAGVTQTPRYLIKTRGQQVTLSCSPISGHRSVSWYQQTPGQGLQFLFEYFSETQRNKGNFPGRFSGRQFSNSRSEMNVSTLELGDSALYLCASSTQGMNTEAFFGQGTRLTVV.

Concerning this clone itself: The sample has other DNA sequences that encode this CDR3 too. The chain is built from TRBV7-3 and TRBJ2-3, with D unclear. Germline loops: CDR1 SGHTA, CDR2 FQGTGA. Trimming took 5 bases from V and 3 from J, leaving 15 bases between them. The CDR3 runs to 15 residues. The CDR3 sequence is CASSLRGASTDTQYF. The CDR3, as DNA: TGTGCCAGCAGCCTCCGTGGAGCGAGTACAGATACGCAGTATTTT. The full variable domain, in which reference TRBV7-3 and TRBJ2-3 provide the parts outside the CDR3, is GAGVSQTPSNKVTEKGKYVELRCDPISGHTALYWYRQSLGQGPEFLIYFQGTGAADDSGLPNDRFFAVRPEGSVSTLKIQRTERGDSAVYLCASSLRGASTDTQYFGPGTRLTVL.

This clone occurred a few times. The chain employs TRBV6-6 and TRBJ2-3; maybe TRBD1 (5 bases). Trimming took off 8 bases at V and 6 bases at J, with 12 bases between the two ends. Germline V lookup: CDR1 MNHNY, CDR2 SVGAGI (reference sequence). The CDR3 runs to 12 residues. The CDR3 coding sequence is TGTGCCAGCGCGACAGTAGGGGATACGCAGTATTTT. Translating gives CASATVGDTQYF.

The chain combines TRBV10-2 with TRBJ2-5, with TRBD2 matching over 10 bases. CDR3 length equals 14 residues. Germline CDR1 reads WSHSY; CDR2 reads SAAADI. V gave up 4 bases and J gave up 4 bases; unmatched junction bases: 3. The CDR3 nucleotides are TGCGCCAGCAGTGGGAGCGGGAGGGGAGAGACCCAGTACTTC. Translating it yields CASSGSGRGETQYF.